Below, 14 T cell receptor beta chains from the same sample are listed, as sequenced in a study of blood T cell repertoires in COVID-19 (dated by TCRdb to 2018 to 2020). The method behind the library was the immunoSEQ multiplex PCR assay. TCRdb carries this immuneACCESS record with in-frame sequences only. Its versions omit some clonotypes, under half of them owing to an unresolved V gene in the studies checked, with the rest unexplained. Recorded for this sample are more than 25,000 clones; about 88% of them occurred a single time. The top ten constitute more than 7% of the sample. Sequencing used peripheral blood. These receptor sequences come from an older man with active or convalescent COVID-19.

This clone was counted once. This rearrangement joins TRBV6-5 to TRBJ1-2, with D maybe TRBD1 (6 bases). The CDR3 spans 14 residues. In germline, CDR1 is MNHEY, CDR2 SVGAGI. The germline V and J ends were trimmed by 0 bases and 4 bases, with 9 bases remaining between them. The CDR3 DNA reads as TGTGCCAGCAGTTACTCCGGGGACACCTATGGCTACACCTTC. It translates to CASSYSGDTYGYTF.

The genes are TRBV5-5 and TRBJ2-1; no definite D call. CDR1 and CDR2 (germline): SGHKS, YYEKEE (reference sequence). The CDR3 runs to 16 residues. The V gene lost 1 base and the J gene lost 0 bases, with 11 bases spanning the gap. CDR3 coding DNA: TGTGCCAGCAGCTTGAATGCAGGCCGCTCCTACAATGAGCAGTTCTTC. Its protein is CASSLNAGRSYNEQFF. Looking up the rest from reference TRBV5-5 and TRBJ2-1 gives the full variable domain: DAGVTQSPTHLIKTRGQQVTLRCSPISGHKSVSWYQQVLGQGPQFIFQYYEKEERGRGNFPDRFSARQFPNYSSELNVNALLLGDSALYLCASSLNAGRSYNEQFFGPGTRLTVL.

The gene calls are TRBV9 and TRBJ2-3; 8 nucleotides agree with TRBD1. CDR1 is SGDLS and CDR2 is YYNGEE in the germline V gene. Germline trimming cut 4 bases from V and 4 bases from J; bases unmatched to any gene: 14. There are 17 residues in the CDR3. CDR3 coding DNA: TGTGCCAGCAGCCCCCAGCCGGGCAGGGGGCAGGCAGATACGCAGTATTTT. This translates into CASSPQPGRGQADTQYF.

The J gene is TRBJ2-5, the V gene TRBV6-5; TRBD1 is a possible D gene (6 bases). This CDR3 comprises 14 residues. The V end lost 4 bases, the J end lost 2 bases, and 11 bases lay between the germline ends. CDR1 MNHEY and CDR2 SVGAGI come from the germline V gene. The CDR3 region has the DNA TGTGCCAGCAGTTCGGGGACACGACAAGAGACCCAGTACTTC. The encoded protein is CASSSGTRQETQYF.

The gene calls are TRBV9 and TRBJ2-7, with 9 bases fitting TRBD1. There are 14 residues in the CDR3. The V segment lost 3 bases and the J segment 2 bases; nucleotides outside the gene matches: 3. Germline CDR1 and CDR2: SGDLS and YYNGEE. CDR3 coding DNA: TGTGCCAGCAGCGCGGACAGGGGCGCCTACGAGCAGTACTTC. It is translated as CASSADRGAYEQYF.

This chain connects TRBV6-5 to TRBJ1-2; D may be TRBD1 (5 bases). Deletions cut 5 bases from V and 4 bases from J, with 11 bases between. This CDR3 contains 13 residues. Germline values: CDR1 MNHEY, CDR2 SVGAGI. The CDR3 nucleotides read TGTGCCAGCAGTCACGGGGGGATCTATGGCTACACCTTC. This sequence encodes CASSHGGIYGYTF.

This clone occurred a few times. V and J are TRBV18 and TRBJ1-6; TRBD1 might be the D (6 bases). V lost 3 bases and J 0 bases, leaving 15 bases between the germline ends. The CDR3 runs to 18 residues. CDR1 is KGHSH, CDR2 LQKENI, per germline. CDR3: CASSPSRGASSYNSPLHF. The CDR3 DNA is TGTGCCAGCTCACCGAGCAGGGGAGCCTCCTCCTATAATTCACCCCTCCACTTT.

The chain uses TRBV6-4 and TRBJ2-1, with D tentatively TRBD2 (7 bases). This CDR3 spans 17 amino acids. Trimming shortened V by 7 bases and J by 3 bases, and 22 bases separated the two germline ends. From germline, CDR1 is MRHNA and CDR2 SNTAGT. CDR3 region: CASTLKGEGLNYNEQFF. The CDR3 DNA is TGTGCCAGCACCCTAAAGGGGGAGGGACTAAACTACAATGAGCAGTTCTTC.

The J gene is TRBJ1-2, the V gene TRBV4-1; 11 nucleotides align to TRBD1. Germline CDR1 and CDR2: MGHRA and YSYEKL. V dropped 3 bases and J dropped 5; count of bases not matched to a gene: 2. The CDR3 consists of 14 residues. CDR3 loop: CASSHGQGAYGYTF. CDR3 coding DNA: TGCGCCAGCAGCCACGGACAGGGGGCATATGGCTACACCTTC.

The chain joins TRBV19 to TRBJ1-3; TRBD1 is a possible D gene (6 bases). This CDR3 is 13 amino acids long. From germline, CDR1 is LNHDA and CDR2 SQIVND (reference sequence). Trimming removed 5 bases from V and 9 bases from J, with 14 bases in between. This CDR3 reads CASSSTTGVTIYF. The CDR3 region has the DNA TGTGCCAGTAGTTCAACGACAGGAGTCACCATATATTTT. Full variable domain (remainder filled in from reference TRBV19 and TRBJ1-3): DGGITQSPKYLFRKEGQNVTLSCEQNLNHDAMYWYRQDPGQGLRLIYYSQIVNDFQKGDIAEGYSVSREKKESFPLTVTSAQKNPTAFYLCASSSTTGVTIYFGEGSWLTVV.

The chain carries TRBV25-1 and TRBJ2-7; 10 bases align to TRBD1. Trimming cost V 4 bases and J 0 bases; bases outside gene matches: 0. In germline, CDR1 is MGHDK, CDR2 SYGVNS. This CDR3 spans 14 amino acids. CDR3 sequence reads: CASSGTGGSYEQYF. The DNA for the CDR3 is TGTGCCAGCAGTGGGACAGGGGGCTCCTACGAGCAGTACTTC.

The DNA for the CDR3 is TGTGCCAGCAGCTTGGATGCGGGGGGTGGAAACACCATATATTTT. As protein: CASSLDAGGGNTIYF. The chain has TRBV5-4 and TRBJ1-3; a weak D match, TRBD1 (5 bases). CDR3 length: 15 amino acids. Germline CDR1 reads SGHNT; CDR2 reads YYREEE (reference sequence). V gave up 0 bases and J gave up 3 bases, with 10 bases separating them.

The V gene is TRBV19, the J gene TRBJ2-3, with TRBD2 matching over 10 bases. The germline V gene encodes CDR1 LNHDA and CDR2 SQIVND (reference sequence). The trim removed 4 bases at V and 2 bases at J, leaving 6 bases unmatched. This CDR3 spans 16 amino acids. This CDR3 reads CASSTGLARFTDTQYF. In DNA, the CDR3 is TGTGCCAGTAGTACGGGACTAGCGCGGTTCACAGATACGCAGTATTTT. The complete variable domain, with remaining parts taken from reference TRBV19 and TRBJ2-3, reads DGGITQSPKYLFRKEGQNVTLSCEQNLNHDAMYWYRQDPGQGLRLIYYSQIVNDFQKGDIAEGYSVSREKKESFPLTVTSAQKNPTAFYLCASSTGLARFTDTQYFGPGTRLTVL.

This rearrangement joins TRBV3-1 (or the pseudogene TRBV3-2) to TRBJ2-3; 11 bases map to TRBD2. Per germline, CDR1 LGHDT and CDR2 YNNKEL (reference sequence). This CDR3 is built from 16 residues. V shed 5 bases, J shed 3 bases, and the junction held 7 bases outside the gene matches. The CDR3: CASSEGLAVWTDTQYF. Written as DNA, the CDR3 is TGTGCCAGCAGCGAGGGACTAGCGGTTTGGACAGATACGCAGTATTTT.